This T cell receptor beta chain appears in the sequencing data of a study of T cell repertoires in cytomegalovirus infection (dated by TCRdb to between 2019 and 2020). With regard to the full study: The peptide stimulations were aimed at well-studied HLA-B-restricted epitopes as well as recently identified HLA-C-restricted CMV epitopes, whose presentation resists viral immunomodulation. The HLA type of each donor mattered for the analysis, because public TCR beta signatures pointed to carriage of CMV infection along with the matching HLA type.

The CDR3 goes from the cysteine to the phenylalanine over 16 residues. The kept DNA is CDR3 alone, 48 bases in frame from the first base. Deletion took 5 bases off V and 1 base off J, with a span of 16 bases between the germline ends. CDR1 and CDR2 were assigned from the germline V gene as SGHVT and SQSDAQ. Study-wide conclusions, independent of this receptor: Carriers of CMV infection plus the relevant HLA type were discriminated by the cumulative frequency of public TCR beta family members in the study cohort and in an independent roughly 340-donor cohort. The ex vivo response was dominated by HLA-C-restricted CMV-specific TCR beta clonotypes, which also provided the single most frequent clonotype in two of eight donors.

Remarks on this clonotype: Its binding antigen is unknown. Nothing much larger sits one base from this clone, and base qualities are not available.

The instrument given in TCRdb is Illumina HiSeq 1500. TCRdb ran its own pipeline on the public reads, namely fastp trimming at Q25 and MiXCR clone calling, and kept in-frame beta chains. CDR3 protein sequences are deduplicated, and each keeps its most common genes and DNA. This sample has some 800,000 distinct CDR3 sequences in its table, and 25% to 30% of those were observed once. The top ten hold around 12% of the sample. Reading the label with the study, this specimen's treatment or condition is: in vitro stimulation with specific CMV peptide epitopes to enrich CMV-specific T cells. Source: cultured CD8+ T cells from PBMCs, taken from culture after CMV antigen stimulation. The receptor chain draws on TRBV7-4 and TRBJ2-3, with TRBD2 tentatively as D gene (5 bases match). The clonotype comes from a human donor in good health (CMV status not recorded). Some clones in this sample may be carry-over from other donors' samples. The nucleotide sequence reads TGTGCCAGCAGCCTGCCCCCGGGATTTGGCACAGATACGCAGTATTTT. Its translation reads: CASSLPPGFGTDTQYF.